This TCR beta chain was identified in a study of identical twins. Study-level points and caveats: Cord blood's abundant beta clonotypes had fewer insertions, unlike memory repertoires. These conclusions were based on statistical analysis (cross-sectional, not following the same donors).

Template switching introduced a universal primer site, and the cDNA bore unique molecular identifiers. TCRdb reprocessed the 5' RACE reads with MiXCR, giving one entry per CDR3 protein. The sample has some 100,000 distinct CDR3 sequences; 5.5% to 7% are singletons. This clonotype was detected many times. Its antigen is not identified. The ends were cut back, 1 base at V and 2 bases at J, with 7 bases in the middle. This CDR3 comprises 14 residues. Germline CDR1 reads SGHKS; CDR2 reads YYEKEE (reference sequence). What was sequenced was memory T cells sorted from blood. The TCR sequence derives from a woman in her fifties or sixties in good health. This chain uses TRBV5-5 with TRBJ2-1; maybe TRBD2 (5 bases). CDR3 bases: TGTGCCAGCAGCTTGTACGGGGCCTACAATGAGCAGTTCTTC. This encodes CASSLYGAYNEQFF.